Below are 20 T cell receptor beta chains sequenced from a single sample in a study of blood T cell repertoires in COVID-19. Produced via immunoSEQ multiplex PCR; TCRdb's table is partial and in-frame only. This sample has over 85,000 clones, with around 90% found just once. Sequencing input: peripheral blood. All receptors come from a woman in her fifties or sixties with COVID-19, enrolled during active disease.

The chain couples TRBV5-6 to TRBJ1-3; the D is unclear. Germline V gene sequence: CDR1 SGHDT, CDR2 YYEEEE. V was shortened by 2 bases and J by 0 bases, with 6 bases between the two germline ends. CDR3 size: 14 residues. CDR3 DNA: TGTGCCAGCAGCTTTTGGCCCTCTGGAAACACCATATATTTT. This encodes CASSFWPSGNTIYF.

In its sample, this clone was seen once. The chain uses TRBV3-1 (or the pseudogene TRBV3-2) and TRBJ2-1, with D possibly being TRBD2 (6 bases). This CDR3 spans 15 amino acids. CDR1 is LGHDT and CDR2 is YNNKEL in the germline V gene (reference sequence). Trimming took 1 base from V and 3 from J, leaving 10 bases between them. The CDR3 loop reads CASSQGLAHYNEQFF. For the CDR3, the DNA is TGTGCCAGCAGCCAAGGGCTAGCGCACTACAATGAGCAGTTCTTC.

The chain has TRBV4-1 and TRBJ1-2; possibly TRBD1 for D (5 bases). Germline V lookup: CDR1 MGHRA, CDR2 YSYEKL. The CDR3 covers 15 residues. The V end was cut by 4 bases, the J end by 4 bases, with 16 bases between. The CDR3 here is CASSLGTGGFYGYTF. CDR3 in DNA: TGCGCCAGCAGCCTAGGGACTGGGGGTTTCTATGGCTACACCTTC.

The J gene is TRBJ2-3, the V gene TRBV19; D remains unclear. The CDR3 loop spans 15 amino acids. The V gene's germline CDR1 is LNHDA and CDR2 SQIVND (reference sequence). The V end lost 3 bases, the J end lost 2 bases, and 12 bases lay between the germline ends. The CDR3 sequence: CASSIAHQVTDTQYF. CDR3 in DNA: TGTGCCAGTAGTATCGCACACCAAGTCACAGATACGCAGTATTTT.

V gene TRBV7-6 combines with J gene TRBJ2-1; 8 bases are shared with TRBD2. This CDR3 has 15 amino acids. Germline CDR1 and CDR2: SGHVS and FNYEAQ. The trim removed 0 bases at V and 9 bases at J, leaving 7 bases unmatched. CDR3 in DNA: TGTGCCAGCAGCTTAGCAAAGCGGGGGCAGTCTGAGCAGTTCTTC. This codes for CASSLAKRGQSEQFF. Variable domain in full (rest from reference TRBV7-6 and TRBJ2-1): GAGVSQSPRYKVTKRGQDVALRCDPISGHVSLYWYRQALGQGPEFLTYFNYEAQQDKSGLPNDRFSAERPEGSISTLTIQRTEQRDSAMYRCASSLAKRGQSEQFFGPGTRLTVL.

This clone was detected once. The rearrangement links TRBV10-3 to TRBJ2-1, with D tentatively TRBD1 (5 bases). The CDR3 contains 14 residues. Trimming removed 6 bases from V and 6 bases from J, with 15 bases in between. From germline, CDR1 is ENHRY and CDR2 SYGVKD. The CDR3 sequence is CAISNSRGSNEQFF. CDR3 DNA: TGTGCCATCAGCAATTCAAGGGGCTCCAATGAGCAGTTCTTC.

This chain connects TRBV3-1 (or the pseudogene TRBV3-2) to TRBJ1-6, with 7 bases identical to TRBD1. The trim removed 5 bases at V and 7 bases at J, leaving 5 bases unmatched. The CDR3 length is 14 residues. Per the germline V gene, CDR1 is LGHDT and CDR2 is YNNKEL (reference sequence). CDR3 sequence (DNA): TGTGCCAGCAGCGAGACAGGGATCAATTCACCCCTCCACTTT. Protein sequence: CASSETGINSPLHF.

The count of this clone is one. This CDR3 reads CASSTLAGGYEQYV. The CDR3 nucleotides are TGTGCCAGCAGCACACTAGCGGGGGGCTACGAGCAGTACGTC. This chain joins TRBV21-1 and TRBJ2-7; TRBD2, as called in the table, went unchecked against the DNA. TRBV21-1 is recorded as a pseudogene. The CDR3 loop spans 14 amino acids.

The J gene is TRBJ1-2, the V gene TRBV24-1; D not resolved. Between the trimmed V and J ends, which lost 10 bases and 3 bases, there was a span of 14 bases. Per germline, CDR1 KGHDR and CDR2 SFDVKD. This CDR3 is built from 13 residues. The CDR3 here is CATTQQIDYGYTF. Here the CDR3 DNA reads TGTGCCACTACACAACAAATCGACTATGGCTACACCTTC.

The V gene is TRBV9, the J gene TRBJ1-6; 7 positions agree with TRBD1. Germline CDR1 SGDLS, CDR2 YYNGEE. This CDR3 region has 15 residues. J lost 6 bases, V lost 3 bases, and 6 bases had no gene match. CDR3 amino acids: CASSAGGQFNSPLHF. The CDR3 DNA reads as TGTGCCAGCAGCGCAGGGGGACAGTTTAATTCACCCCTCCACTTT. The whole variable domain, filled in from reference TRBV9 and TRBJ1-6, reads DSGVTQTPKHLITATGQRVTLRCSPRSGDLSVYWYQQSLDQGLQFLIQYYNGEERAKGNILERFSAQQFPDLHSELNLSSLELGDSALYFCASSAGGQFNSPLHFGNGTRLTVT.

The chain couples TRBV5-1 to TRBJ2-4; maybe TRBD2 (6 bases). The CDR3 runs 15 residues. Germline V lookup: CDR1 SGHRS, CDR2 YFSETQ. Trimming cost V 1 base and J 0 bases, with 8 bases left between them. Here the CDR3 reads CASSLSSGAKNIQYF. DNA for the CDR3: TGCGCCAGCAGCTTGAGTAGCGGAGCCAAAAACATTCAGTACTTC.

V usage is TRBV6-1 and J usage is TRBJ1-2; D not certain. The CDR3 loop spans 16 amino acids. In germline, CDR1 is MNHNS, CDR2 SASEGT. V was cut by 1 base and J by 3 bases, with 15 bases left in between. The CDR3 nucleotides are TGTGCCAGCAGTGAAGAGCAACCTCATACTTACTATGGCTACACCTTC. Its translation: CASSEEQPHTYYGYTF.

The CDR3 DNA reads TGTGCCAGCAGCCCCGGGGACAGGGATTACAATGAGCAGTTCTTC. Protein sequence: CASSPGDRDYNEQFF. The J gene is TRBJ2-1, the V gene TRBV11-2, with 9 bases matching TRBD1. V dropped 5 bases and J dropped 4; count of bases not matched to a gene: 6. The CDR3 is 15 residues long. Germline V lookup: CDR1 SGHAT, CDR2 FQNNGV.

This clone was seen only once. The V and J genes are TRBV25-1 and TRBJ1-4; 8 nucleotides match TRBD1. Trimming took 4 bases from V and 4 from J; bases not matched to a gene: 8. The germline gives CDR1 MGHDK, CDR2 SYGVNS. This CDR3 spans 16 amino acids. In nucleotides, the CDR3 is TGTGCCAGCAGTGTTGCAGGGACAGGCGTTAATGAAAAACTGTTTTTT. This sequence encodes CASSVAGTGVNEKLFF.

V and J are TRBV6-5 and TRBJ1-2; 7 bases are a match to TRBD1. J lost 5 bases, V lost 6 bases, and 9 bases had no gene match. The CDR3 has 14 amino acids. The germline V gene encodes CDR1 MNHEY and CDR2 SVGAGI. CDR3 DNA sequence: TGTGCCAGCAGCGCGGGGGGCAGGGGGTATGGCTACACCTTC. This codes for CASSAGGRGYGYTF.

The chain joins TRBV2 to TRBJ2-1; 11 bases fit TRBD1. Germline assignment: CDR1 SNHLY and CDR2 FYNNEI. After removal of 9 bases from V and 6 bases from J, the junction contained 7 bases not matched to a gene. This CDR3 region has 14 residues. The CDR3 DNA reads TGTGCCAGATCTGCCGGGACAGGGGGCAATGAGCAGTTCTTC. The encoded protein is CARSAGTGGNEQFF.

The chain couples TRBV19 to TRBJ1-2; possible D gene TRBD1, 5 bases. Per germline, CDR1 LNHDA and CDR2 SQIVND (reference sequence). This CDR3 is built from 14 residues. V was trimmed by 4 bases and J by 5 bases, leaving 14 bases between them. In DNA, the CDR3 is TGTGCCAGTAGTACGACCGCGCCAGGGTATGGCTACACCTTC. Residues: CASSTTAPGYGYTF.

The genes are TRBV7-2 and TRBJ2-1; maybe TRBD1 (6 bases). The germline V and J ends were trimmed by 5 bases and 15 bases, with 17 bases remaining between them. Germline values: CDR1 SGHTA, CDR2 FQGNSA. CDR3 size: 12 residues. CDR3 region: CASSPAGARGFF. CDR3 bases: TGTGCCAGCAGCCCCGCAGGGGCCCGGGGGTTCTTC.

The V and J genes are TRBV5-1 and TRBJ2-7, with 9 positions matching TRBD1. The CDR3 is made up of 16 amino acids. Trimming took 4 bases from V and 7 from J; bases not matched to a gene: 15. The germline V gene has CDR1 SGHRS and CDR2 YFSETQ. The CDR3 here is CASSMTSGTGLGEQYF. CDR3 nucleotide sequence: TGCGCCAGCAGCATGACTTCCGGGACAGGGCTGGGTGAGCAGTACTTC.

This clone showed up just once. This chain connects TRBV6-5 to TRBJ1-2; TRBD1 might be the D (6 bases). This CDR3 spans 14 amino acids. V was shortened by 0 bases and J by 9 bases, with 14 bases between the two germline ends. CDR1 is MNHEY, CDR2 SVGAGI, per germline. This CDR3 reads CASSYSGPRDSYTF. The CDR3, as DNA: TGTGCCAGCAGTTACTCAGGACCCCGGGACAGCTACACCTTC.